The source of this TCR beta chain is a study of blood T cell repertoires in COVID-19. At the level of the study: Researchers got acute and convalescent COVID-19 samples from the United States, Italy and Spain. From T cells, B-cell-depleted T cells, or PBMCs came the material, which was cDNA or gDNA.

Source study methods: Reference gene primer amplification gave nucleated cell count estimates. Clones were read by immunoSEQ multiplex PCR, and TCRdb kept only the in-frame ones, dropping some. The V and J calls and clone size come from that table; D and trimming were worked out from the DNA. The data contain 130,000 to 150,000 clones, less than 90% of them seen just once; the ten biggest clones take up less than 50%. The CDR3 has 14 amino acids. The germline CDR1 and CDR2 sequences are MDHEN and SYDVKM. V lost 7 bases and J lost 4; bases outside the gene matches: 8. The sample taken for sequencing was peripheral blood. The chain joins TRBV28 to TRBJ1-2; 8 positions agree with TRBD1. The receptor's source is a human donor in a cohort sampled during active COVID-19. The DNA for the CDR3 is TGTGCCAGCAAACCGGGACAGGCGAGCTATGGCTACACCTTC. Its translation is CASKPGQASYGYTF.